This T cell receptor (beta chain) derives from a study of blood T cell repertoires in COVID-19. Study context: The origin of the acute and convalescent COVID-19 samples was the United States, Italy and Spain.

The CDR3 extends over 12 amino acids. Germline CDR1 reads SQVTM; CDR2 reads ANQGSEA. Unmatched junction bases numbered 3, after V lost 7 bases and J lost 2 bases. Authors' data handling: Estimation of nucleated cell counts was performed using reference gene primer amplification. Produced via immunoSEQ multiplex PCR; TCRdb's table is partial and in-frame only. Clone size and V and J calls were adopted from that table, with D and trimming inferred from the DNA. In the table there are hundreds of thousands of clones, 65% to 90% of which are singletons. Seattle's cohort entered during active infection and was followed longitudinally.

Sample: peripheral blood. The sequence was obtained from a middle-aged man with COVID-19, enrolled during active disease. The rearrangement links TRBV29-1 to TRBJ2-7; TRBD1 matches at 9 bases. CDR3 sequence (DNA): TGCAGCGCCGGGACAGGGACCTACGAGCAGTACTTC. This encodes CSAGTGTYEQYF.